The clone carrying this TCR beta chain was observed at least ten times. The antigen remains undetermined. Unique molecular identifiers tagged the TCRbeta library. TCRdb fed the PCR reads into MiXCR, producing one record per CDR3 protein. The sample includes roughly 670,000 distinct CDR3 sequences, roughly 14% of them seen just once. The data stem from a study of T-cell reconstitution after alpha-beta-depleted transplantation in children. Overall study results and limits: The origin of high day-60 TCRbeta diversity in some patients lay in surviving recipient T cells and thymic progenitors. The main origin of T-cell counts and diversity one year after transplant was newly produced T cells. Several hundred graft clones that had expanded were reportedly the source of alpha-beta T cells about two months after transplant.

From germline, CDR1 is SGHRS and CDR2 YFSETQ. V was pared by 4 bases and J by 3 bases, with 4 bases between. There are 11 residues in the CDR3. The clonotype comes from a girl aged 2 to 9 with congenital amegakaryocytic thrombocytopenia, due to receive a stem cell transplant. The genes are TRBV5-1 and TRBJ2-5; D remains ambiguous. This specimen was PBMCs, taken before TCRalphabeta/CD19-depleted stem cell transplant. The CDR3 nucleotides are TGCGCCAGCAGCGAAAAAGAGACCCAGTACTTC. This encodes CASSEKETQYF.